The 12 T cell receptor beta chains below all came from one sample that was sequenced in a study of cytotoxic CD8 clonotypes in ibrutinib-treated CLL. Assay used: immunoSEQ multiplex PCR; TCRdb lists only in-frame clones, some missing. The data contain 130,000 to 150,000 clones, about 80% of them singletons. Specimen: PBMCs, collected after 12 months of ibrutinib treatment. The receptors derive from a human donor with chronic lymphocytic leukemia.

This chain links TRBV5-1 with TRBJ1-4, with 10 positions matching TRBD1. Germline V gene sequence: CDR1 SGHRS, CDR2 YFSETQ. The J segment lost 2 bases and the V segment lost 3 bases, leaving 4 bases of the junction unmatched. The CDR3 has 16 amino acids. Written as DNA, the CDR3 is TGCGCCAGCAGCTACGGACAGGGGGTGACTAATGAAAAACTGTTTTTT. Translation gives CASSYGQGVTNEKLFF.

CDR3 region: CASSATLGPVNEKLFF. The CDR3 DNA reads as TGTGCCAGCAGCGCCACTCTCGGGCCAGTGAATGAAAAACTGTTTTTT. The V gene is TRBV5-6, the J gene TRBJ1-4, with no clear D. Germline CDR1 and CDR2: SGHDT and YYEEEE. Trimming took off 4 bases at V and 5 bases at J, with 18 bases between the two ends. There are 16 residues in the CDR3.

The V gene is TRBV6-6, the J gene TRBJ2-1; 12 bases agree with TRBD2. The CDR3 extends over 16 amino acids. V lost 0 bases to trimming and J lost 4 bases; unmatched junction nucleotides: 1. The V gene's germline CDR1 is MNHNY and CDR2 SVGAGI (reference sequence). In nucleotides, the CDR3 is TGTGCCAGCAGTTACTCGACTAGCGGGAGTTACAATGAGCAGTTCTTC. It encodes CASSYSTSGSYNEQFF.

The chain has TRBV6-1 and TRBJ2-6, with D maybe TRBD2 (6 bases). The length of the CDR3 is 16 residues. Germline V gives CDR1 MNHNS, CDR2 SASEGT. Trimming took 2 bases from V and 1 from J, leaving 9 bases between them. The CDR3 DNA reads TGTGCCAGCAGTGAAATGGCGGGGTCTGGGGCCAACGTCCTGACTTTC. Translation: CASSEMAGSGANVLTF.

The rearrangement joins TRBV5-8 to TRBJ2-1, with 9 bases aligning to TRBD1. CDR3 length: 14 amino acids. The V segment lost 5 bases and the J segment 3 bases; nucleotides outside the gene matches: 3. Germline CDR1 and CDR2: SGHTS and YDEGEE. Here the CDR3 DNA reads TGTGCCAGCAGTGCGGGACAGGGCTACAATGAGCAGTTCTTC. Amino acids: CASSAGQGYNEQFF. Filled out from reference TRBV5-8 and TRBJ2-1, the complete variable domain reads EAGVTQSPTHLIKTRGQQATLRCSPISGHTSVYWYQQALGLGLQFLLWYDEGEERNRGNFPPRFSGRQFPNYSSELNVNALELEDSALYLCASSAGQGYNEQFFGPGTRLTVL.

The chain links TRBV6-5 to TRBJ2-7; no clear D. The V and J ends lost 2 bases and 1 base respectively, with 9 bases between them. The length of the CDR3 is 14 residues. Germline V gives CDR1 MNHEY, CDR2 SVGAGI. CDR3: CASSYVADSYEQYF. In nucleotides, the CDR3 is TGTGCCAGCAGTTACGTTGCAGATTCCTACGAGCAGTACTTC.

This chain uses TRBV5-1 with TRBJ1-3; D ambiguous. Looked up from germline, CDR1 is SGHRS and CDR2 is YFSETQ. CDR3 length: 14 amino acids. Deletions cut 0 bases from V and 2 bases from J, with 6 bases between. As DNA, the CDR3 is TGCGCCAGCAGCTTGGCGGGCGCTGGAAACACCATATATTTT. Translating it yields CASSLAGAGNTIYF. Combining the CDR3 with reference TRBV5-1 and TRBJ1-3 gives the whole variable domain KAGVTQTPRYLIKTRGQQVTLSCSPISGHRSVSWYQQTPGQGLQFLFEYFSETQRNKGNFPGRFSGRQFSNSRSEMNVSTLELGDSALYLCASSLAGAGNTIYFGEGSWLTVV.

This chain connects TRBV9 to TRBJ1-2, with 8 bases identical to TRBD1. Germline CDR1 is SGDLS and CDR2 is YYNGEE. The CDR3 has 15 amino acids. The V segment lost 2 bases and the J segment 7 bases; nucleotides outside the gene matches: 10. The CDR3 is CASSVPTQGASGYTF. Here the CDR3 DNA reads TGTGCCAGCAGCGTCCCCACTCAGGGGGCGAGTGGCTACACCTTC.

J is TRBJ2-5 and V is TRBV2; 10 nucleotides align to TRBD1. Germline loops: CDR1 SNHLY, CDR2 FYNNEI. Trimming at V came to 7 bases and at J to 0 bases, leaving 5 bases not matched to a gene. This CDR3 is 15 amino acids long. Here the CDR3 reads CASNRDRGNQETQYF. The CDR3 DNA reads TGTGCCAGCAACCGGGACAGGGGCAACCAAGAGACCCAGTACTTC.

This chain connects TRBV14 to TRBJ2-1; D might be TRBD1 (6 bases). V was shortened by 1 base and J by 5 bases, with 9 bases between the two germline ends. Germline CDR1 reads SGHDN; CDR2 reads FVKESK. The CDR3 is 14 amino acids. CDR3 DNA: TGTGCCAGCAGCCAAGCAGGGGTGGACAATGAGCAGTTCTTC. Translation gives CASSQAGVDNEQFF.

This chain joins TRBV7-8 and TRBJ1-1; D perhaps matches TRBD1 (5 bases). V was shortened by 0 bases and J by 1 base, with 15 bases between the two germline ends. This CDR3 comprises 17 residues. The V gene's germline CDR1 is SGHVS and CDR2 FQNEAQ. The CDR3 nucleotides are TGTGCCAGCAGCTTAGCCAGGGCGGTCGTAACGAACACTGAAGCTTTCTTT. It is translated as CASSLARAVVTNTEAFF.

This clone was picked up one time. The chain carries TRBV6-5 and TRBJ2-1, with D possibly TRBD1 on 6 matching bases. In germline, CDR1 is MNHEY, CDR2 SVGAGI. Between the trimmed V and J ends, which lost 6 bases and 4 bases, there was a span of 16 bases. The CDR3 length is 15 residues. CDR3 residues: CASRPTGNTYNEQFF. In DNA form, the CDR3 reads TGTGCCAGCAGGCCGACAGGCAACACTTACAATGAGCAGTTCTTC.